The rows below give T cell receptor beta chains drawn from one sample of a study of Ad26.COV2.S vaccination and SARS-CoV-2 variants. Clones were read by immunoSEQ multiplex PCR, and TCRdb kept only the in-frame ones, dropping some. The table records 400,000 or so clones, roughly nine tenths of them present only once. The material sequenced was peripheral blood, taken in a trial of Ad26.COV2.S vaccine versus placebo. Every receptor here comes from a person aged 18-60 years who received the Ad26.COV2.S COVID-19 vaccine or a placebo. CDR3s include the opening cysteine and the closing phenylalanine or tryptophan. Each record gives: CDR3 DNA, CDR3 protein, V gene, D gene, J gene, clone size. The D gene is left open where the match is weak. Some rows have no size entry. The others give once, few or many, or a class for an expanded clone.

CDR3 DNA: TGTGCCAGCAGCTTGAGCTGGGGCTCTGGAAACACCATATATTTT
CDR3 protein: CASSLSWGSGNTIYF
V gene: TRBV5-8
D gene: NA
J gene: TRBJ1-3
clone size: NA

CDR3 DNA: TGTGCCAGCAGTGAAGCGGGAGGGGGACAGCCCCAGCATTTT
CDR3 protein: CASSEAGGGQPQHF
V gene: TRBV6-1
D gene: NA
J gene: TRBJ1-5
clone size: NA

CDR3 DNA: TGCGCCAGCAGCCGAGGGGGGGCAATCAACGAGCAGTACTTC
CDR3 protein: CASSRGGAINEQYF
V gene: TRBV4-1
D gene: NA
J gene: TRBJ2-7
clone size: NA

CDR3 DNA: TGTGCCAGTAGCCCCCTCGCGGTTTATTCACCCCTCCACTTT
CDR3 protein: CASSPLAVYSPLHF
V gene: TRBV19
D gene: NA
J gene: TRBJ1-6
clone size: few

CDR3 DNA: TGTGCCAGCAGTGAAACCCCCCAGGGACTCAAGGAAAAACTGTTTTTT
CDR3 protein: CASSETPQGLKEKLFF
V gene: TRBV25-1
D gene: NA
J gene: TRBJ1-4
clone size: many

CDR3 DNA: TGTGCCAGTAAGGGCGGAGAGACCCAGTACTTC
CDR3 protein: CASKGGETQYF
V gene: TRBV2
D gene: NA
J gene: TRBJ2-5
clone size: NA

CDR3 DNA: TGTGCCAGTAGTATCTTCAGCGAGCTGGGTGCCATTCAGTACTTC
CDR3 protein: CASSIFSELGAIQYF
V gene: TRBV19
D gene: NA
J gene: TRBJ2-4
clone size: once

CDR3 DNA: TGTGCCTGGGCACCCAGGGCCTATGGCTACACCTTC
CDR3 protein: CAWAPRAYGYTF
V gene: TRBV30
D gene: NA
J gene: TRBJ1-2
clone size: NA

CDR3 DNA: TGCGCCAGCAGCCAGGGGGCGGATTGGGAGACCCAGTACTTC
CDR3 protein: CASSQGADWETQYF
V gene: TRBV5-1
D gene: TRBD1
J gene: TRBJ2-5
clone size: NA

CDR3 DNA: TGCGCCAGCAGCCAAGATGACCTAGCGGGGGCCTCCTACAATGAGCAGTTCTTC
CDR3 protein: CASSQDDLAGASYNEQFF
V gene: TRBV4-1
D gene: TRBD2
J gene: TRBJ2-1
clone size: NA

CDR3 DNA: TGTGCCAGCAGCAAAACTGGTACAGGGGCCTCGTCGGGGGAGACCCAGTACTTC
CDR3 protein: CASSKTGTGASSGETQYF
V gene: TRBV7-9
D gene: TRBD1
J gene: TRBJ2-5
clone size: NA

CDR3 DNA: TGTGCCAGCAACCTGGGGCCAGCGGCGAATGAAGCTTTCTTT
CDR3 protein: CASNLGPAANEAFF
V gene: TRBV18
D gene: NA
J gene: TRBJ1-1
clone size: NA

CDR3 DNA: TGTGCCATCAGCTCTTTGGGGACCGAAAAACTGTTTTTT
CDR3 protein: CAISSLGTEKLFF
V gene: TRBV10-3
D gene: NA
J gene: TRBJ1-4
clone size: NA

CDR3 DNA: TGTGCCAGCAGCCCCGACGGGGGGAGGGGAAACACCATATATTTT
CDR3 protein: CASSPDGGRGNTIYF
V gene: TRBV5-4
D gene: NA
J gene: TRBJ1-3
clone size: NA

CDR3 DNA: TGCAGTGCTAGTAGGGACAGGGGAACAGATACGCAGTATTTT
CDR3 protein: CSASRDRGTDTQYF
V gene: TRBV20-1
D gene: TRBD1
J gene: TRBJ2-3
clone size: NA

CDR3 DNA: TGTGCCAGCAGCTTAGCTGGGACAGGGGCCGGGGAGCTGTTTTTT
CDR3 protein: CASSLAGTGAGELFF
V gene: TRBV11-1
D gene: TRBD1
J gene: TRBJ2-2
clone size: NA